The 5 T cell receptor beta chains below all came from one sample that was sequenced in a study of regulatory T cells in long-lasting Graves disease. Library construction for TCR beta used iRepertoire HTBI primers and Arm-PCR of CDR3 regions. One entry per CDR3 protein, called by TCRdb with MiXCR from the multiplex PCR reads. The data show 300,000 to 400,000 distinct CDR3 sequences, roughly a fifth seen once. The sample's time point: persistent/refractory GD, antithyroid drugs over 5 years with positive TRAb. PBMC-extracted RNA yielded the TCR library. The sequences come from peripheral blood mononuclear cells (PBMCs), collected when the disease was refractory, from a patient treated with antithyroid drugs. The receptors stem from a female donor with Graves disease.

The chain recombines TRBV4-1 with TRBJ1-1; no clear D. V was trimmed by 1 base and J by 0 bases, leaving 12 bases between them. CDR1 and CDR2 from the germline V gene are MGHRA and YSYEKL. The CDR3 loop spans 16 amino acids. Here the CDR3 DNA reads TGCGCCAGCAGCCAAGCTGTGCCACCTTTGAACACTGAAGCTTTCTTT. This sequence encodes CASSQAVPPLNTEAFF.

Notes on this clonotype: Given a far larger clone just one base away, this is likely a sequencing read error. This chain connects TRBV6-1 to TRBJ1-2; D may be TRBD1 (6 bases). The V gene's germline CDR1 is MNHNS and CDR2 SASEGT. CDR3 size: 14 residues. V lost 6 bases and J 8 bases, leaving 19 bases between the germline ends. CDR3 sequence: CASRGAGQQRGYTF. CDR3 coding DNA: TGTGCCAGCAGGGGGGCAGGGCAGCAGAGGGGCTACACCTTC.

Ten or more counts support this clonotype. DNA for the CDR3: TGTGCCAGCAGCGTTGGGACGGTGAACACCGGGGAGCTGTTTTTT. Translating gives CASSVGTVNTGELFF. This chain joins TRBV9 and TRBJ2-2; D may match TRBD1 or TRBD2 (5 bases each). This CDR3 is built from 15 residues. Germline V gene lookup returns CDR1 SGDLS and CDR2 YYNGEE. V was trimmed by 2 bases and J by 1 base, leaving 9 bases between them.

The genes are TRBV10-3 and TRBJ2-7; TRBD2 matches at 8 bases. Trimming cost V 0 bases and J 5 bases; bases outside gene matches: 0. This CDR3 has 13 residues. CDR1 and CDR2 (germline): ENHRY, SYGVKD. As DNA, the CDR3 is TGTGCCATCAGTGAGTCACTAGCGGACGAGCAGTACTTC. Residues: CAISESLADEQYF.

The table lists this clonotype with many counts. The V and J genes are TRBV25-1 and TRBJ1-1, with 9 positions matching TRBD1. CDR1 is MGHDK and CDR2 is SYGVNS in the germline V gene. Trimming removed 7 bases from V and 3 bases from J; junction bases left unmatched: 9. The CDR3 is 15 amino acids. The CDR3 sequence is CASTGTGFMYTEAFF. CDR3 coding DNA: TGTGCCAGCACCGGGACAGGGTTCATGTACACTGAAGCTTTCTTT.